The 16 T cell receptor beta chains listed next were all sequenced from one sample in a study of T cells in Graves' hyperthyroidism and ophthalmopathy. There were TCR beta CDR3 regions amplified from RNA transcripts. TCR CDR3 underwent first-round RT-PCR with the HTBI primer set. TCRdb re-called the multiplex PCR reads through MiXCR, storing one row per CDR3 protein. The data show some 490,000 distinct CDR3 sequences, with 15% to 20% seen just once and less than 30% held by the top ten. Source material: blood. The receptors were gathered from a woman between 25 and 40 years old with Graves' ophthalmopathy.

The table lists this clonotype with a few counts. This sequence joins TRBV12-3 or TRBV12-4 and TRBJ2-3; weak D call: TRBD1 (6 bases). The CDR3 is 15 amino acids. Trimming took off 5 bases at V and 6 bases at J, with 18 bases between the two ends. As DNA, the CDR3 is TGTGCCAGCAGTGCTTCGGCAGGGGCATGGGATACGCAGTATTTT. Translation: CASSASAGAWDTQYF.

This clonotype was seen a handful of times. This chain links TRBV14 with TRBJ2-1; D remains unclear. Germline V lookup: CDR1 SGHDN, CDR2 FVKESK. The CDR3 contains 16 residues. Trimming pared 4 bases from V and 5 bases from J, leaving 18 bases between. The chain's CDR3 is CASSPRISGRNNEQFF. The CDR3 coding sequence is TGTGCCAGCAGCCCACGAATATCCGGCCGAAACAATGAGCAGTTCTTC.

The J gene is TRBJ2-3, the V gene TRBV13; D remains unclear. Germline assignment: CDR1 PRHDT and CDR2 FYEKMQ (reference sequence). The CDR3 is 16 residues long. The V and J ends lost 4 bases and 5 bases respectively, with 19 bases between them. The CDR3 region has the DNA TGTGCCAGCAGCTCCAACCTAAACGCCCTAGTAGATACGCAGTATTTT. Protein: CASSSNLNALVDTQYF.

The J gene is TRBJ2-4, the V gene TRBV30, with TRBD2 as a possible D gene (5 bases). Between the trimmed V and J ends, which lost 1 base and 5 bases, there was a span of 15 bases. The CDR3 has 15 amino acids. Germline-derived CDR1 and CDR2 are GTSNPN and SVGIG (reference sequence). The CDR3 region has the DNA TGTGCCTGGAGTGAGGGATTCGGGGTAGAAAACATTCAGTACTTC. Translating gives CAWSEGFGVENIQYF.

This clonotype has at least ten counts. The chain couples TRBV11-2 to TRBJ2-7; D is ambiguous. CDR1 and CDR2 from the germline V gene are SGHAT and FQNNGV. The length of the CDR3 is 12 residues. Trimming shortened V by 5 bases and J by 7 bases, and 12 bases separated the two germline ends. CDR3 residues: CASSPRHREQYF. In DNA, the CDR3 is TGTGCCAGCAGCCCCCGACATCGGGAGCAGTACTTC.

The chain is built from TRBV12-3 or TRBV12-4 and TRBJ1-1; a possible D gene is TRBD1 (5 bases). V was cut by 3 bases and J by 6 bases, with 11 bases left in between. The CDR3 loop spans 13 amino acids. DNA for the CDR3: TGTGCCAGCAGTTTGATGGGGCAGGCTGAAGCTTTCTTT. Amino acids: CASSLMGQAEAFF.

This clonotype was counted a few times. The J gene is TRBJ2-7, the V gene TRBV9; D unclear. V lost 0 bases, J lost 6 bases, and 7 bases lay in between. Germline assignment: CDR1 SGDLS and CDR2 YYNGEE. The CDR3 is made up of 12 amino acids. CDR3 sequence reads: CASSVETGEQYF. CDR3 DNA: TGTGCCAGCAGCGTAGAAACGGGCGAGCAGTACTTC.

The V gene is TRBV5-8, the J gene TRBJ2-1; a weak D match, TRBD1 (6 bases). The CDR3 consists of 14 residues. CDR1 is SGHTS, CDR2 YDEGEE, per germline. Trimming shortened V by 0 bases and J by 10 bases, and 14 bases separated the two germline ends. The CDR3 sequence is CASSLGQVRREQFF. CDR3 sequence (DNA): TGTGCCAGCAGCTTGGGACAGGTCCGAAGGGAGCAGTTCTTC.

This clonotype was detected ten times or more. The J gene is TRBJ1-1, the V gene TRBV29-1; a possible D gene is TRBD1 (5 bases). Germline values: CDR1 SQVTM, CDR2 ANQGSEA. This CDR3 spans 12 amino acids. The germline V and J ends were trimmed by 6 bases and 6 bases, with 14 bases remaining between them. The chain's CDR3 is CSVYGRGAEAFF. DNA of the CDR3: TGCAGCGTCTACGGTAGGGGCGCTGAAGCTTTCTTT.

This clonotype has just a few counts. The chain is built from TRBV7-2 and TRBJ2-3; 13 positions match TRBD2. In germline, CDR1 is SGHTA, CDR2 FQGNSA. The CDR3 length is 17 residues. Losses at the gene ends were 8 bases for V and 5 bases for J; bases not matched to a gene: 13. CDR3 in amino acids: CASGQSGLAGFEDTQYF. In nucleotides, the CDR3 is TGTGCCAGCGGCCAATCGGGACTAGCGGGATTCGAAGATACGCAGTATTTT. Drawing the rest from reference TRBV7-2 and TRBJ2-3, the complete variable domain is GAGVSQSPSNKVTEKGKDVELRCDPISGHTALYWYRQSLGQGLEFLIYFQGNSAPDKSGLPSDRFSAERTGGSVSTLTIQRTQQEDSAVYLCASGQSGLAGFEDTQYFGPGTRLTVL.

The J gene is TRBJ2-1, the V gene TRBV6-1, with D perhaps TRBD2 (7 bases). V was shortened by 6 bases and J by 4 bases, with 16 bases between the two germline ends. Germline V gives CDR1 MNHNS, CDR2 SASEGT. This CDR3 spans 15 amino acids. The CDR3: CASSTRRGGYNEQFF. The CDR3, as DNA: TGTGCCAGCAGCACGAGGAGGGGGGGGTACAATGAGCAGTTCTTC.

This clonotype showed up just a few times. The chain recombines TRBV3-1 with TRBJ2-7, with TRBD2 as a possible D gene (6 bases). The DNA end is more similar to TRBJ2-1, so the J call may be wrong. Germline CDR1 reads LGHDT; CDR2 reads YNNKEL (reference sequence). CDR3 size: 18 residues. The CDR3 nucleotides are TGTGCCAGCAGCCAAACACGTGCGACTAGTTCCTTTCCCTACGAGCAGTTCTTC. This gives the protein CASSQTRATSSFPYEQFF.

There are many counts of this clonotype. The chain employs TRBV28 and TRBJ1-4, with a possible D match to TRBD1 (5 bases). The V end lost 6 bases, the J end lost 4 bases, and 12 bases lay between the germline ends. Per the germline V gene, CDR1 is MDHEN and CDR2 is SYDVKM. The CDR3 is 14 residues long. The DNA of the CDR3 is TGTGCCAGCAGCTCCCCAGACAGTAATGAAAAACTGTTTTTT. Translated, it gives CASSSPDSNEKLFF.

The DNA of the CDR3 is TGCGCCAGCAGCTTGGATTCTCGGGGTGCGGGAGAGACCCAGTACTTC. Encoded protein: CASSLDSRGAGETQYF. The chain joins TRBV5-1 to TRBJ2-5; a possible D gene is TRBD2 (5 bases). Germline V lookup: CDR1 SGHRS, CDR2 YFSETQ. The CDR3 runs to 16 residues. V lost 0 bases to trimming and J lost 4 bases, with 16 bases between them.

This clonotype was recorded a few times. V is TRBV6-2 or TRBV6-3 and J is TRBJ1-2; 8 nucleotides agree with TRBD1. This CDR3 is built from 12 residues. The V and J ends lost 8 bases and 6 bases, in that order; junction bases with no gene match: 5. Germline values: CDR1 MNHEY, CDR2 SVGEGT. DNA of the CDR3: TGTGCCAGCCACGACAGGGGACATGGCTACACCTTC. This sequence encodes CASHDRGHGYTF.

At least ten counts were recorded for this clonotype. V gene TRBV30 combines with J gene TRBJ1-1; 8 bases line up with TRBD1. The ends lost 5 bases at V and 9 bases at J; junction bases unmatched: 11. The CDR3 is 13 amino acids. In germline, CDR1 is GTSNPN, CDR2 SVGIG (reference sequence). CDR3 in DNA: TGTGCCTGGTTTCAGGGGGCGAGAGAGAAAGCTTTCTTT. It translates to CAWFQGAREKAFF.